The clone carrying this TCR beta chain was counted a few times. Its specificity is unknown. The beta constant-region primer was an equimolar mix of two oligonucleotides covering TRBC1 and TRBC2. Ligated cDNA was amplified by four rounds of PCR with nested alpha and beta constant-region primers and SP2. TCRdb re-called the UMI-ligation and nested PCR reads through MiXCR, storing one row per CDR3 protein. Here the sample spans 29,000 or so distinct CDR3 sequences, about 10% being singletons. The data are from a study of naive and memory T cell subsets. Germline V lookup: CDR1 MDHEN, CDR2 SYDVKM. Between the trimmed V and J ends, which lost 3 bases and 6 bases, there was a span of 5 bases. The CDR3 has 11 residues. Study-wide points: Activation and differentiation may alter RNA-based TCR counts. Over 95% of naive TCR sequences appeared only once after error correction, unlike memory subsets.

Material: effector memory CD4+ T cells from blood. The subset denotes: effector memory, CD45RA- CD27-. The chain employs TRBV28 and TRBJ1-2; D call uncertain. The sequence derives from a human donor in good health. This CDR3 reads CASSFSHGYTF. The CDR3 nucleotides are TGTGCCAGCAGTTTCAGCCATGGCTACACCTTC.